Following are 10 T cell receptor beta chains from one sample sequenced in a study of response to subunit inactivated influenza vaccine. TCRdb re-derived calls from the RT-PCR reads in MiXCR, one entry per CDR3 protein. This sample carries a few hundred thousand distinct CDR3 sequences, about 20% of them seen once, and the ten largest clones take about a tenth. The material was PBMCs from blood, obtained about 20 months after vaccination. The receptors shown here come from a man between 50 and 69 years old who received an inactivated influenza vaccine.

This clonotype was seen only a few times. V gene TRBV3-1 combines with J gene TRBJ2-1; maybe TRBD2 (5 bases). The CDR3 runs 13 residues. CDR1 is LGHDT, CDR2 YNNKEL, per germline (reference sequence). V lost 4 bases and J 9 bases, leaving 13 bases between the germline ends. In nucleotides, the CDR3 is TGTGCCAGCAGCCGACGACGGGGAAGTGAGCAGTTCTTC. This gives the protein CASSRRRGSEQFF.

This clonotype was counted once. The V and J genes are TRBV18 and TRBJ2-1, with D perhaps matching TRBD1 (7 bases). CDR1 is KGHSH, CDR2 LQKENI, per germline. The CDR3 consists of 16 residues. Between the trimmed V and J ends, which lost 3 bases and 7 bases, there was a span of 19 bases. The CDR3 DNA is TGTGCCAGCTCACCGCCGTCAGGGGGGCGCAAAAATGAGCAGTTCTTC. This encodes CASSPPSGGRKNEQFF.

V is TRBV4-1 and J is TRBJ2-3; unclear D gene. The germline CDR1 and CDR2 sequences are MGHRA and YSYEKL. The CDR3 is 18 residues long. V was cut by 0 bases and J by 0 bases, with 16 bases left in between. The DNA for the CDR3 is TGCGCCAGCAGCCAAGATGCCTGGCCGGCTACTAGCACAGATACGCAGTATTTT. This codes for CASSQDAWPATSTDTQYF.

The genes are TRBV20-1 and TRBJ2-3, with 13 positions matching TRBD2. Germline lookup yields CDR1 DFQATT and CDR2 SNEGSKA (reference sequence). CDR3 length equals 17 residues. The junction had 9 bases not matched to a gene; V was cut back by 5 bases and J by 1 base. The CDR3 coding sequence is TGCAGTGCTCCCCCTCAACTAGCGGGAGGGGGCACAGATACGCAGTATTTT. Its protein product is CSAPPQLAGGGTDTQYF.

The CDR3 protein is CASSYRRDSFYGYTF. In DNA, the CDR3 is TGTGCCAGCAGTTACCGCCGGGACAGCTTCTATGGCTACACCTTC. This rearrangement joins TRBV6-5 to TRBJ1-2, with TRBD1 identical over 7 bases. The V and J ends lost 2 bases and 4 bases, in that order; junction bases with no gene match: 7. The CDR3 has 15 amino acids. In germline, CDR1 is MNHEY, CDR2 SVGAGI.

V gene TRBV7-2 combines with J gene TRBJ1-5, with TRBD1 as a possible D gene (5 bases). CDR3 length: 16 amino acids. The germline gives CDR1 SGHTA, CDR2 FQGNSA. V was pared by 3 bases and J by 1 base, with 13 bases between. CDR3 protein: CASSLFRGGSNQPQHF. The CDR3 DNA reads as TGTGCCAGCAGCTTGTTTCGGGGGGGGAGCAATCAGCCCCAGCATTTT.

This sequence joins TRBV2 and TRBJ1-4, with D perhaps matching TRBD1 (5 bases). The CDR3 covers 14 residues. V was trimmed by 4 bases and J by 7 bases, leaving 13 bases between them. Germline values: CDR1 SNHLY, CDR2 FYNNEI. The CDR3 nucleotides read TGTGCCAGCAGTGGGGGGGAAGAAGGTGAAAAACTGTTTTTT. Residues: CASSGGEEGEKLFF.

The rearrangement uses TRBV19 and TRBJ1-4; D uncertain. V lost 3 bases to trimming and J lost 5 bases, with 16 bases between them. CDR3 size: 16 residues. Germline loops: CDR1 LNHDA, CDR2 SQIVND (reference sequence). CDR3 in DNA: TGTGCCAGTAGTATCGGACTGGAGGGCTACAATGAAAAACTGTTTTTT. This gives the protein CASSIGLEGYNEKLFF.

The CDR3 loop reads CAWRWDRYTEAFF. The CDR3 coding sequence is TGTGCCTGGAGATGGGACAGGTACACTGAAGCTTTCTTT. The chain is built from TRBV30 and TRBJ1-1, with TRBD1 matching 8 bases. This CDR3 region has 13 residues. Unmatched junction bases numbered 3, after V lost 3 bases and J lost 3 bases. Germline CDR1 is GTSNPN and CDR2 is SVGIG (reference sequence).

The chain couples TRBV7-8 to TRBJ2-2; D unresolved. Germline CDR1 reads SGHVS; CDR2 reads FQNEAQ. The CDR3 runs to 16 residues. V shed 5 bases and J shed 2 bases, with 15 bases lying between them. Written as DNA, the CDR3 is TGTGCCAGCAGCACACACGCCAGATTCAACACCGGGGAGCTGTTTTTT. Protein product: CASSTHARFNTGELFF.